The 27 T cell receptor beta chains below come from one sample, sequenced in a study of a mutant IDH1 vaccine in newly diagnosed glioma. The sample's time point: week 23, last vaccination. Vaccination used 300 ug of mutant IDH1 20-mer peptide per dose, with topical imiquimod. Here immunoSEQ multiplex PCR was the method, and the copy in TCRdb shows in-frame clones only, minus some. Of 77,000 or so clones listed, 75% to 90% are singletons. For these TCRs, the target antigens are not known. This specimen was PBMCs, taken from a glioma patient whose treatment included an IDH1 peptide vaccine. The receptors were gathered from a woman aged 50 to 65 with glioma.

This clone was found a few times. The gene calls are TRBV28 and TRBJ1-6; D is possibly TRBD1 (6 bases). The germline V gene has CDR1 MDHEN and CDR2 SYDVKM. There are 15 residues in the CDR3. Trimming left V 3 bases short and J 6 bases short, with 12 bases between. CDR3 in DNA: TGTGCCAGCAGTTTCATACAGGGCCGTAATTCACCCCTCCACTTT. Encoded protein: CASSFIQGRNSPLHF.

This sequence joins TRBV15 and TRBJ1-2; no reliable D call. Trimming pared 5 bases from V and 8 bases from J, leaving 15 bases between. Germline V gives CDR1 LNHNV, CDR2 YYDKDF (reference sequence). The length of the CDR3 is 13 residues. CDR3 DNA: TGTGCCACCAGCGGCCGGACCTACGACGGCTACACCTTC. It specifies CATSGRTYDGYTF.

On this clone: The sample holds other DNA sequences that translate to the same CDR3. As DNA, the CDR3 is TGTGCCTGGGAGCAGGGGAATGAGCAGTTCTTC. It translates to CAWEQGNEQFF. The chain has TRBV30 and TRBJ2-1, with a weak D call TRBD1 (6 bases). Trimming took off 5 bases at V and 7 bases at J, with 9 bases between the two ends. The CDR3 length is 11 residues. CDR1 is GTSNPN, CDR2 SVGIG, per germline (reference sequence).

The chain employs TRBV29-1 and TRBJ2-1; D might be TRBD2 (5 bases). The CDR3 has 13 amino acids. Deletions cut 7 bases from V and 8 bases from J, with 18 bases between. Germline CDR1 reads SQVTM; CDR2 reads ANQGSEA. The CDR3 region is CSAQDRPGDEQFF. Here the CDR3 DNA reads TGCAGCGCTCAGGACCGCCCCGGGGATGAGCAGTTCTTC.

This clone has just a few counts. This chain connects TRBV19 to TRBJ1-2, with 7 nucleotides matching TRBD1. The CDR3 is 14 amino acids. With V trimmed by 5 bases and J by 2 bases, 5 bases remained unmatched. Germline-derived CDR1 and CDR2 are LNHDA and SQIVND (reference sequence). As DNA, the CDR3 is TGTGCCAGTAGTTCGGGACAGCGGAACTATGGCTACACCTTC. Residues: CASSSGQRNYGYTF.

The genes are TRBV6-1 and TRBJ1-4; D gene unclear. V was clipped by 3 bases and J by 6 bases, with 11 bases between them. Germline V gene data show CDR1 as MNHNS and CDR2 as SASEGT. The CDR3 is 14 amino acids. The DNA for the CDR3 is TGTGCCAGCAGTGATGGCGGTCTAGATGAAAAACTGTTTTTT. Translation: CASSDGGLDEKLFF.

The chain couples TRBV6-1 to TRBJ1-3; tentatively, D is TRBD1 (5 bases). This CDR3 is built from 14 residues. CDR1 is MNHNS, CDR2 SASEGT, per germline. The V end lost 7 bases, the J end lost 4 bases, and 14 bases lay between the germline ends. The DNA for the CDR3 is TGTGCCAGCAATAACAGGAACACCGGAAACACCATATATTTT. Protein: CASNNRNTGNTIYF.

In the case of this clone: Relative to the germline gene, one junction end is altered; a read error may explain this. This rearrangement joins TRBV7-7 to TRBJ2-1, with D possibly matching TRBD1 (7 bases). Looked up from germline, CDR1 is SSHAT and CDR2 is FNYEAQ (reference sequence). The CDR3 is 18 amino acids. The CDR3 spells CASSPVVRGVGAYNEQFF. The CDR3 nucleotides read TGTGCTAGCAGCCCAGTGGTCAGGGGGGTTGGCGCCTACAATGAGCAGTTCTTC.

The V call is TRBV6-1, the J call TRBJ2-7, with 10 bases identical to TRBD1. V was clipped by 2 bases and J by 2 bases; unmatched bases: 9. Per the germline V gene, CDR1 is MNHNS and CDR2 is SASEGT. This CDR3 spans 17 amino acids. This CDR3 is CASSELGGTGATYEQYF. The CDR3 DNA sequence: TGTGCCAGCAGTGAACTGGGGGGGACAGGGGCGACCTACGAGCAGTACTTC.

The chain couples TRBV11-2 to TRBJ1-2, with 9 bases that match TRBD1. V lost 6 bases to trimming and J lost 0 bases; unmatched junction nucleotides: 11. CDR1 and CDR2 (germline): SGHAT, FQNNGV. The CDR3 runs to 17 residues. CDR3 nucleotide sequence: TGTGCCAGCAGGCCTCGGGACAGGGACCCTCCTAACTATGGCTACACCTTC. It specifies CASRPRDRDPPNYGYTF.

The genes are TRBV28 and TRBJ2-1; TRBD1 or TRBD2 may be the D gene (5 bases each). The length of the CDR3 is 15 residues. V dropped 5 bases and J dropped 8 bases, with 19 bases sitting between them. Per germline, CDR1 MDHEN and CDR2 SYDVKM. This chain's CDR3 is CASSPPGASWDEQFF. Written as DNA, the CDR3 is TGTGCCAGCAGTCCCCCCGGGGCCTCATGGGATGAGCAGTTCTTC.

This clone was observed a few times. The chain links TRBV27 to TRBJ1-2; D remains ambiguous. Trimming cost V 6 bases and J 7 bases, with 9 bases left between them. Germline CDR1 and CDR2: MNHEY and SMNVEV (reference sequence). The CDR3 contains 11 residues. The CDR3 region is CASRAPGGYTF. The CDR3 DNA follows: TGTGCCAGCAGAGCACCGGGTGGCTACACCTTC.

The chain employs TRBV7-9 and TRBJ1-5; weak D call: TRBD1 (6 bases). Trimming pared 4 bases from V and 3 bases from J, leaving 16 bases between. Per the germline V gene, CDR1 is SEHNR and CDR2 is FQNEAQ (reference sequence). The CDR3 spans 16 residues. In DNA form, the CDR3 reads TGTGCCAGCAGCTCACTAGCCGGGGGCTCCAATCAGCCCCAGCATTTT. It specifies CASSSLAGGSNQPQHF.

The V gene is TRBV18, the J gene TRBJ2-7, with D possibly being TRBD2 (6 bases). The germline V gene encodes CDR1 KGHSH and CDR2 LQKENI. Trimming took 4 bases from V and 5 from J, leaving 15 bases between them. The length of the CDR3 is 14 residues. CDR3 loop: CASSLLGGDDEQYF. The CDR3 DNA is TGTGCCAGCTCACTTCTTGGAGGGGACGACGAGCAGTACTTC.

The CDR3 loop reads CASSQDEFFYGYTF. The CDR3 region has the DNA TGTGCCAGCAGCCAAGATGAGTTCTTCTATGGCTACACCTTC. This chain connects TRBV14 to TRBJ1-2; D is unclear. The CDR3 spans 14 residues. CDR1 and CDR2 (germline): SGHDN, FVKESK. Between the trimmed V and J ends, which lost 0 bases and 4 bases, there was a span of 9 bases.

CDR3 nucleotides: TGTGCCAGCAGTTTAGTCGGGGGACAGGGATTTGGAGATACGCAGTATTTT. As protein: CASSLVGGQGFGDTQYF. The chain recombines TRBV28 with TRBJ2-3; 9 bases are a match to TRBD1. Germline V gives CDR1 MDHEN, CDR2 SYDVKM. The CDR3 spans 17 residues. V was clipped by 2 bases and J by 5 bases; unmatched bases: 11.

CDR3 protein: CASSENRFTEQFF. The CDR3 region has the DNA TGCGCCAGCAGTGAGAATAGGTTTACTGAGCAGTTCTTC. The chain carries TRBV10-1 and TRBJ2-1; the D is unclear. Looked up from germline, CDR1 is WNHNN and CDR2 is SYGVQD (reference sequence). V was cut by 2 bases and J by 9 bases, with 11 bases left in between. This CDR3 contains 13 residues.

V gene TRBV18 combines with J gene TRBJ2-1; D is undetermined. CDR3 length: 11 amino acids. Germline V gives CDR1 KGHSH, CDR2 LQKENI. Trimming removed 3 bases at V and 8 bases at J, with 5 bases between. The CDR3 loop is CASSPIDEQFF. The CDR3 DNA reads as TGTGCCAGCTCACCCATCGATGAGCAGTTCTTC.

The rearrangement uses TRBV5-6 and TRBJ2-1; 7 bases match TRBD2. Trimming removed 4 bases from V and 2 bases from J; junction bases left unmatched: 6. This CDR3 has 15 amino acids. Germline V gives CDR1 SGHDT, CDR2 YYEEEE. CDR3 residues: CASSGRLAAYNEQFF. The CDR3 DNA is TGTGCCAGCAGCGGCAGACTAGCAGCCTACAATGAGCAGTTCTTC.

V usage is TRBV7-2 and J usage is TRBJ1-1; possibly TRBD1 for D (6 bases). V was trimmed by 3 bases and J by 11 bases, leaving 25 bases between them. The CDR3 is 16 residues long. Germline CDR1 reads SGHTA; CDR2 reads FQGNSA. For the CDR3, the DNA is TGTGCCAGCAGCTTCCCGGGACAAGGGACACGGGGGTTTGCTTTCTTT. It encodes CASSFPGQGTRGFAFF.

V gene TRBV6-4 combines with J gene TRBJ2-7; 8 bases fit TRBD2. In germline, CDR1 is MRHNA, CDR2 SNTAGT. The junction had 6 bases not matched to a gene; V was cut back by 4 bases and J by 4 bases. The CDR3 spans 14 residues. Written as DNA, the CDR3 is TGTGCCAGCAGTGGACGGGAGGGCCGTTACGAGCAGTACTTC. Protein sequence: CASSGREGRYEQYF.

The rearrangement uses TRBV27 and TRBJ2-3, with TRBD2 as a possible D gene (5 bases). The germline V and J ends were trimmed by 8 bases and 5 bases, with 11 bases remaining between them. Germline CDR1 reads MNHEY; CDR2 reads SMNVEV (reference sequence). The CDR3 covers 12 residues. This CDR3 is CASGWRRDTQYF. In DNA, the CDR3 is TGTGCCAGCGGTTGGAGGAGAGATACGCAGTATTTT.

The CDR3, as DNA: TGTGCCAGCTTAGACTTCACAGATACGCAGTATTTT. This sequence encodes CASLDFTDTQYF. The J gene is TRBJ2-3, the V gene TRBV18; no clear D gene. Germline V lookup: CDR1 KGHSH, CDR2 LQKENI. The V end lost 7 bases, the J end lost 2 bases, and 7 bases lay between the germline ends. The CDR3 is made up of 12 amino acids. Full variable domain (rest looked up from reference TRBV18 and TRBJ2-3): NAGVMQNPRHLVRRRGQEARLRCSPMKGHSHVYWYRQLPEEGLKFMVYLQKENIIDESGMPKERFSAEFPKEGPSILRIQQVVRGDSAAYFCASLDFTDTQYFGPGTRLTVL.

The chain is built from TRBV2 and TRBJ2-2; D is undetermined. CDR3 size: 13 residues. With 1 base removed from V and 4 bases from J, the gap between germline ends came to 4 bases. Germline values: CDR1 SNHLY, CDR2 FYNNEI. DNA of the CDR3: TGTGCCAGCAGTGAAGGGGTCACCGGGGAGCTGTTTTTT. This codes for CASSEGVTGELFF.

V and J are TRBV2 and TRBJ1-5, with D possibly TRBD1 on 5 matching bases. V lost 1 base and J lost 3, with 7 bases in between. This CDR3 region has 14 residues. CDR1 and CDR2 from the germline V gene are SNHLY and FYNNEI. CDR3 sequence: CASSEEQANQPQHF. The CDR3, as DNA: TGTGCCAGCAGTGAAGAACAGGCCAATCAGCCCCAGCATTTT.

The rearrangement joins TRBV6-5 to TRBJ1-4; a weak D match, TRBD1 (5 bases). The germline V and J ends were trimmed by 2 bases and 4 bases, with 8 bases remaining between them. The V gene's germline CDR1 is MNHEY and CDR2 SVGAGI. CDR3 length: 14 amino acids. The CDR3 coding sequence is TGTGCCAGCAGTTACGGGGGGAATAATGAAAAACTGTTTTTT. Protein sequence: CASSYGGNNEKLFF.

In this sample, this clone turned up once. The gene calls are TRBV4-1 and TRBJ2-1; D is ambiguous. The germline V and J ends were trimmed by 0 bases and 6 bases, with 9 bases remaining between them. The germline V gene has CDR1 MGHRA and CDR2 YSYEKL. The CDR3 totals 14 residues. In DNA form, the CDR3 reads TGCGCCAGCAGCCAAGATCTCGGTCCCAATGAGCAGTTCTTC. Its protein is CASSQDLGPNEQFF.